This passage covers 7 T cell receptor beta chains from one sample sequenced in a study of T cell repertoires in cytomegalovirus infection. No cognate antigen is known for these TCRs. TCRdb fed the reads into MiXCR, producing one record per CDR3 protein. The table includes some 800,000 distinct CDR3 sequences, over 25% detected once. The material was cultured CD8+ T cells from PBMCs, obtained from culture after CMV antigen stimulation. The receptors were sampled from a human donor in good health (CMV status not recorded). Some clones in this sample may be carry-over from other donors' samples.

V gene TRBV19 combines with J gene TRBJ2-7; tentative D call: TRBD2 (5 bases). CDR3 length: 15 residues. Germline CDR1 and CDR2: LNHDA and SQIVND (reference sequence). V shed 5 bases and J shed 0 bases, with 14 bases lying between them. CDR3: CASSLRVVSSYEQYF. The CDR3 coding sequence is TGTGCCAGTAGTTTGAGGGTTGTTAGCTCCTACGAGCAGTACTTC.

This clonotype has more than one count but fewer than ten. A junction end diverges from the germline sequence, so it may reflect a read error. The rearrangement uses TRBV12-3 or TRBV12-4 and TRBJ2-5, with 12 bases that match TRBD2. This CDR3 contains 15 residues. CDR3 sequence (DNA): TGTGCCAGCAGTCGACTAGCGGGGGACCAAGAGGCCCAGTACTTC. It is translated as CASSRLAGDQEAQYF.

This clonotype was detected a few times. J is TRBJ1-2 and V is TRBV12-3 or TRBV12-4; D gene unclear. The CDR3 extends over 17 amino acids. Trimming removed 2 bases at V and 11 bases at J, with 27 bases between. Here the CDR3 reads CASSLSPGLQEPEGYTF. CDR3 DNA: TGTGCCAGCAGTTTATCACCCGGGTTGCAGGAGCCAGAGGGATACACCTTC.

V and J are TRBV5-1 and TRBJ2-5; 7 nucleotides align to TRBD1. Losses at the gene ends were 4 bases for V and 5 bases for J; bases not matched to a gene: 5. CDR3 length: 13 amino acids. Germline V gene lookup returns CDR1 SGHRS and CDR2 YFSETQ. In nucleotides, the CDR3 is TGCGCCAGCAGCGAGACAGGGCGGGAGACCCAGTACTTC. Protein product: CASSETGRETQYF.

This clonotype was counted only a few times. V is TRBV28 and J is TRBJ1-2, with D unresolved. The CDR3 is made up of 14 amino acids. The V and J ends lost 8 bases and 4 bases respectively, with 17 bases between them. From germline, CDR1 is MDHEN and CDR2 SYDVKM. The CDR3 DNA reads TGTGCCAGCCGCCACCAGTCGGCGATCTATGGCTACACCTTC. Translated: CASRHQSAIYGYTF.

The chain is built from TRBV10-1 and TRBJ1-1; D possibly corresponds to TRBD1 (5 bases). Germline CDR1 and CDR2: WNHNN and SYGVQD (reference sequence). Trimming took off 0 bases at V and 3 bases at J, with 11 bases between the two ends. The CDR3 contains 15 residues. CDR3 sequence: CASSESVGLYTEAFF. CDR3 nucleotides: TGCGCCAGCAGTGAGTCGGTGGGGCTCTACACTGAAGCTTTCTTT.

This sequence joins TRBV6-8 and TRBJ2-3; TRBD2 matches at 7 bases. J lost 7 bases, V lost 8 bases, and 9 bases had no gene match. Germline V lookup: CDR1 MNHGY, CDR2 SAAAGT. This CDR3 has 13 residues. The CDR3 DNA reads TGTGCCAGCTATGGGAGGGGTCTTAATACGCAGTATTTT. Protein product: CASYGRGLNTQYF.